This passage covers 26 T cell receptor beta chains from one sample sequenced in a study of cytomegalovirus exposure and HLA in healthy donors. The PCR used 60 Vbeta and 13 Jbeta primers. Only in-frame clones appear in the TCRdb table, and some are missing; sequencing was by immunoSEQ multiplex PCR. In the table there are about 130,000 clones, over 70% of which are singletons. Material for sequencing was PBMCs. The receptors were gathered from a woman in her thirties or forties in good health and CMV-seropositive.

The genes are TRBV28 and TRBJ2-3; 11 bases match TRBD1. This CDR3 has 16 amino acids. V shed 6 bases, J shed 2 bases, and the junction held 7 bases outside the gene matches. Germline-derived CDR1 and CDR2 are MDHEN and SYDVKM. The CDR3 DNA sequence: TGTGCCAGCAGCACACGGACAGGGGGCTTCACAGATACGCAGTATTTT. This encodes CASSTRTGGFTDTQYF.

The chain combines TRBV7-2 with TRBJ2-3; weak D call: TRBD1 (6 bases). CDR1 and CDR2 from the germline V gene are SGHTA and FQGNSA. CDR3 length: 12 amino acids. V was cut by 5 bases and J by 15 bases, with 18 bases left in between. Written as DNA, the CDR3 is TGTGCCAGCAGCCTCAGTCCGGGACACGAATATTTT. It translates to CASSLSPGHEYF.

This chain connects TRBV6-4 to TRBJ1-4; tentative D call: TRBD1 (6 bases). Germline CDR1 reads MRHNA; CDR2 reads SNTAGT. V was clipped by 5 bases and J by 4 bases, with 17 bases between them. The CDR3 sequence is 16 residues long. The CDR3 DNA reads TGTGCCAGCAGTCTCGTAGCAGGGGCCGATAATGAAAAACTGTTTTTT. Amino acid sequence: CASSLVAGADNEKLFF.

The chain joins TRBV29-1 to TRBJ1-1; 8 nucleotides agree with TRBD1. J lost 7 bases, V lost 1 base, and 8 bases had no gene match. Per the germline V gene, CDR1 is SQVTM and CDR2 is ANQGSEA. The CDR3 is made up of 14 amino acids. The CDR3 DNA is TGCAGCGTTGAAGCTCAGGGGGCGCGGGGTGAAGCTTTCTTT. The encoded protein is CSVEAQGARGEAFF.

The V call is TRBV2, the J call TRBJ2-1, with 9 bases fitting TRBD1. The CDR3 covers 15 residues. Germline V gene sequence: CDR1 SNHLY, CDR2 FYNNEI. The junction had 6 bases not matched to a gene; V was cut back by 6 bases and J by 3 bases. The CDR3 is CASRLPGQGYNEQFF. CDR3 nucleotides: TGTGCCAGCAGGTTACCGGGACAGGGCTACAATGAGCAGTTCTTC.

This CDR3 reads CASSHGEGGYNEQFF. CDR3 DNA: TGTGCCAGCAGTCATGGGGAGGGGGGGTACAATGAGCAGTTCTTC. The J gene is TRBJ2-1, the V gene TRBV6-1, with D perhaps TRBD2 (7 bases). This CDR3 region has 15 residues. CDR1 MNHNS and CDR2 SASEGT come from the germline V gene. Between the trimmed V and J ends, which lost 5 bases and 4 bases, there was a span of 15 bases.

In this sample, this clone turned up once. This chain joins TRBV10-3 and TRBJ2-1, with 10 bases fitting TRBD1. CDR1 and CDR2 (germline): ENHRY, SYGVKD. V was clipped by 8 bases and J by 6 bases; unmatched bases: 7. CDR3 size: 14 residues. The CDR3 protein is CAIGQGELVNEQFF. CDR3 nucleotides: TGTGCCATCGGACAGGGGGAATTGGTCAATGAGCAGTTCTTC.

This clone has more than one count but fewer than ten. The junction does not match germline at one end; this may be a read error. The V gene is TRBV7-7, the J gene TRBJ2-7; 7 nucleotides line up with TRBD2. This CDR3 is 15 amino acids long. Germline V gives CDR1 SSHAT, CDR2 FNYEAQ (reference sequence). The CDR3 loop reads CASSLGVGGSYEQYF. The DNA of the CDR3 is TGTGCTAGCAGCCTCGGGGTGGGAGGGTCCTACGAGCAGTACTTC.

This chain connects TRBV27 to TRBJ2-5, with D maybe TRBD2 (5 bases). This CDR3 spans 14 amino acids. V was shortened by 0 bases and J by 2 bases, with 7 bases between the two germline ends. The V gene's germline CDR1 is MNHEY and CDR2 SMNVEV (reference sequence). For the CDR3, the DNA is TGTGCCAGCAGTTTATCGGGGAGACAAGAGACCCAGTACTTC. This codes for CASSLSGRQETQYF.

In its sample, this clone was seen a few times. The chain uses TRBV9 and TRBJ2-1; 9 bases line up with TRBD1. Germline V gene sequence: CDR1 SGDLS, CDR2 YYNGEE. V dropped 4 bases and J dropped 7; count of bases not matched to a gene: 6. The CDR3 is 14 residues long. The CDR3: CASSPRTGVNEQFF. The CDR3 coding sequence is TGTGCCAGCAGCCCCCGGACAGGGGTGAATGAGCAGTTCTTC.

The chain couples TRBV18 to TRBJ2-1; 11 bases line up with TRBD2. The V gene's germline CDR1 is KGHSH and CDR2 LQKENI. The CDR3 runs 15 residues. V was clipped by 3 bases and J by 7 bases; unmatched bases: 5. CDR3 bases: TGTGCCAGCTCACCGACTAGCGGGGTCGGGAATGAGCAGTTCTTC. The encoded protein is CASSPTSGVGNEQFF.

This CDR3 is CASSPASRRNNEQFF. CDR3 DNA: TGTGCCAGCAGCCCCGCTAGCAGGCGCAACAATGAGCAGTTCTTC. The V call is TRBV11-1, the J call TRBJ2-1; perhaps TRBD2 as D (5 bases). This CDR3 has 15 residues. V was trimmed by 5 bases and J by 5 bases, leaving 16 bases between them. The V gene's germline CDR1 is SGHAT and CDR2 FQDESV (reference sequence).

Notes on this clone: Other DNA sequences in the sample encode the same CDR3. The chain joins TRBV18 to TRBJ1-4; D is undetermined. V was cut by 4 bases and J by 8 bases, with 8 bases left in between. The germline CDR1 and CDR2 sequences are KGHSH and LQKENI. The CDR3 totals 12 residues. CDR3 sequence: CASSLGGEKLFF. CDR3 coding DNA: TGTGCCAGCTCACTTGGAGGAGAAAAACTGTTTTTT. Full variable domain (remainder filled in from reference TRBV18 and TRBJ1-4): NAGVMQNPRHLVRRRGQEARLRCSPMKGHSHVYWYRQLPEEGLKFMVYLQKENIIDESGMPKERFSAEFPKEGPSILRIQQVVRGDSAAYFCASSLGGEKLFFGSGTQLSVL.

The rearrangement links TRBV11-2 to TRBJ2-5; 13 bases agree with TRBD2. The CDR3 has 17 residues. V was clipped by 0 bases and J by 5 bases; unmatched bases: 6. Per the germline V gene, CDR1 is SGHAT and CDR2 is FQNNGV. The CDR3 DNA sequence: TGTGCCAGCAGCTTAGACAGGGGACTAGCGGGAAAGGAGACCCAGTACTTC. Amino acids: CASSLDRGLAGKETQYF.

The chain employs TRBV2 and TRBJ2-7, with 10 bases aligning to TRBD1. Trimming cost V 1 base and J 5 bases; bases outside gene matches: 5. This CDR3 spans 15 amino acids. Germline assignment: CDR1 SNHLY and CDR2 FYNNEI. The CDR3 is CASSEGGTGVHEQYF. The CDR3 bases are TGTGCCAGCAGTGAAGGGGGGACAGGGGTGCACGAGCAGTACTTC. The full variable domain, in which reference TRBV2 and TRBJ2-7 provide the parts outside the CDR3, is EPEVTQTPSHQVTQMGQEVILRCVPISNHLYFYWYRQILGQKVEFLVSFYNNEISEKSEIFDDQFSVERPDGSNFTLKIRSTKLEDSAMYFCASSEGGTGVHEQYFGPGTRLTVT.

The rearrangement joins TRBV3-1 (or the pseudogene TRBV3-2) to TRBJ2-3; D might be TRBD2 (5 bases). The CDR3 totals 9 residues. CDR1 and CDR2 from the germline V gene are LGHDT and YNNKEL (reference sequence). Trimming cost V 4 bases and J 13 bases, with 6 bases left between them. This CDR3 is CASSRGKYF. CDR3 DNA: TGTGCCAGCAGCCGAGGGAAGTATTTT.

The chain links TRBV28 to TRBJ1-2; D might be TRBD1 (5 bases). In germline, CDR1 is MDHEN, CDR2 SYDVKM. Trimming took off 11 bases at V and 6 bases at J, with 19 bases between the two ends. There are 13 residues in the CDR3. CDR3 region: CAYGGLAGNGYTF. CDR3 coding DNA: TGTGCCTACGGGGGACTGGCAGGGAATGGCTACACCTTC.

The V gene is TRBV28, the J gene TRBJ2-7; possibly TRBD2 for D (6 bases). The CDR3 has 16 residues. Germline values: CDR1 MDHEN, CDR2 SYDVKM. The germline V and J ends were trimmed by 0 bases and 7 bases, with 19 bases remaining between them. The CDR3 region is CASSLWGNRDSLEQYF. CDR3 coding DNA: TGTGCCAGCAGTTTATGGGGGAATCGGGACTCCCTGGAGCAGTACTTC.

The V and J genes are TRBV19 and TRBJ1-5, with 9 bases aligning to TRBD1. The CDR3 has 16 residues. Germline V gene sequence: CDR1 LNHDA, CDR2 SQIVND (reference sequence). The trim removed 6 bases at V and 5 bases at J, leaving 11 bases unmatched. The CDR3 is CASSPYGTGFDQPQHF. DNA for the CDR3: TGTGCCAGTAGCCCATACGGGACAGGGTTCGATCAGCCCCAGCATTTT.

This chain connects TRBV27 to TRBJ1-1; 7 bases are a match to TRBD1. Germline V gene data show CDR1 as MNHEY and CDR2 as SMNVEV (reference sequence). Trimming removed 4 bases from V and 5 bases from J; junction bases left unmatched: 10. The CDR3 contains 15 residues. Written as DNA, the CDR3 is TGTGCCAGCAGTTCTGGACAGGTTGGAAGTACTGAAGCTTTCTTT. It specifies CASSSGQVGSTEAFF.

This clone was observed a single time. The chain is built from TRBV2 and TRBJ2-5; 8 bases are a match to TRBD1. The V gene's germline CDR1 is SNHLY and CDR2 FYNNEI. Trimming removed 8 bases from V and 1 base from J; junction bases left unmatched: 3. This CDR3 has 13 residues. CDR3 loop: CASLTGGQETQYF. The CDR3 region has the DNA TGTGCCAGCTTAACAGGGGGCCAAGAGACCCAGTACTTC.

To note about this clone: The same CDR3 also results from other DNA sequences found in this sample. The chain has TRBV11-3 and TRBJ2-1; 8 positions match TRBD2. CDR1 is SGHNT, CDR2 YENEEA, per germline. V dropped 1 base and J dropped 4; count of bases not matched to a gene: 3. The CDR3 covers 15 residues. The CDR3 DNA follows: TGTGCCAGCAGCTTAGGTACTAGCGGATACAATGAGCAGTTCTTC. Protein product: CASSLGTSGYNEQFF.

The CDR3, as DNA: TGTGCCAGCTCACCACCCACTAAGAACTTACAGCCCCAGCATTTT. The encoded protein is CASSPPTKNLQPQHF. The rearrangement uses TRBV18 and TRBJ1-5, with D unclear. Trimming removed 0 bases at V and 7 bases at J, with 13 bases between. The germline V gene has CDR1 KGHSH and CDR2 LQKENI. The CDR3 covers 15 residues. Full variable domain (missing parts from reference TRBV18 and TRBJ1-5): NAGVMQNPRHLVRRRGQEARLRCSPMKGHSHVYWYRQLPEEGLKFMVYLQKENIIDESGMPKERFSAEFPKEGPSILRIQQVVRGDSAAYFCASSPPTKNLQPQHFGDGTRLSIL.

J is TRBJ1-4 and V is TRBV5-1; 9 bases align to TRBD1. V gave up 4 bases and J gave up 5 bases; unmatched junction bases: 3. Looked up from germline, CDR1 is SGHRS and CDR2 is YFSETQ. The CDR3 is 14 amino acids. The CDR3 DNA follows: TGCGCCAGCAGCGGCGGGACAGGGAATGAAAAACTGTTTTTT. It specifies CASSGGTGNEKLFF. Together with reference TRBV5-1 and TRBJ1-4, the CDR3 gives the full variable domain: KAGVTQTPRYLIKTRGQQVTLSCSPISGHRSVSWYQQTPGQGLQFLFEYFSETQRNKGNFPGRFSGRQFSNSRSEMNVSTLELGDSALYLCASSGGTGNEKLFFGSGTQLSVL.

The chain recombines TRBV2 with TRBJ1-6; D is possibly TRBD1 (5 bases). From germline, CDR1 is SNHLY and CDR2 FYNNEI. This CDR3 has 15 amino acids. Trimming stripped 6 bases from V and 6 bases from J, with 15 bases between. For the CDR3, the DNA is TGTGCCAGCAGGGAGACAGATGTCGGTAATTCACCCCTCCACTTT. Translation: CASRETDVGNSPLHF.

The V and J genes are TRBV11-3 and TRBJ2-5; D remains ambiguous. The V gene lost 1 base and the J gene lost 5 bases, with 8 bases spanning the gap. This CDR3 is built from 13 residues. In germline, CDR1 is SGHNT, CDR2 YENEEA. The CDR3 bases are TGTGCCAGCAGCTTAGTTGGTCGGGAGACCCAGTACTTC. This sequence encodes CASSLVGRETQYF.